This TCR beta chain originates from a study of spatial heterogeneity in lung cancer. The sample holds many counts of this clonotype. Its antigen is still unknown. As an off-target read in a library built for alpha chains, this beta chain has a frequency of little significance. The time point: sample taken at primary tumor resection. Donors were roughly 70 untreated early-stage non-small cell lung cancer patients. From tumor, nontumor lung or frozen PBMC, whole RNA was taken unsorted for sequencing. Whole-study results and caveats: Expanded TCR counts, ubiquitous and regional, correlated respectively with ubiquitous and regional nonsynonymous mutation counts. Within tumors, counts of expanded alpha and beta TCRs tracked tumor mutation counts.

Germline-derived CDR1 and CDR2 are SGHKS and YYEKEE (reference sequence). V was clipped by 0 bases and J by 1 base, with 5 bases between them. The CDR3 sequence is 13 residues long. TCRdb reprocessed the 5' RACE reads via MiXCR and lists one record per CDR3 protein. Here the sample spans about 17,000 distinct CDR3 sequences, roughly 6% being singletons. This sequence originates from a male donor with early-stage non-small cell lung cancer. This sample comprised lung tumor tissue, obtained at surgery. This chain connects TRBV5-5 to TRBJ2-7; the D is unclear. The CDR3 loop is CASSLVYSYEQYF. The CDR3 nucleotides are TGTGCCAGCAGCTTGGTTTATTCCTACGAGCAGTACTTC.